The present entry profiles one T cell receptor (beta chain) with its context. The antigen is not known. This CDR3 is built from 14 residues. Looked up from germline, CDR1 is MNHEY and CDR2 is SVGAGI. Trimming took 0 bases from V and 2 from J, leaving 7 bases between them. This record belongs to a study of T-cell memory formation after mild COVID-19. Study overall: Each donor largely had its own TCR clusters. Study-wide results and limits: The authors left the SARS-CoV-2 specificity of second-wave clones peaking on day 37 unconfirmed. Pre-infection memory carried some responding clones, suggesting that cross-reactive memory joined.

TCRdb redid the calling of the 5' RACE reads with MiXCR, one entry per CDR3 protein. The sample carries 140,000 or so distinct CDR3 sequences, 15% to 20% recorded once. Specimen: PBMCs or a T cell subset sorted from them (not recorded which). The TCR originated in an adult woman who had mild COVID-19 (a few samples of this study predate the infection). Cell type and time point are not known. The gene calls are TRBV6-5 and TRBJ2-5; D may be TRBD2 (5 bases). CDR3 residues: CASSYSTGQETQYF. DNA for the CDR3: TGTGCCAGCAGTTACTCGACGGGGCAAGAGACCCAGTACTTC.